Presented here are 23 T cell receptor beta chains from one specimen sequenced in a study of T cells after posttransplantation cyclophosphamide. Profiling relied on immunoSEQ multiplex PCR, and the TCRdb table lists in-frame clones only, not all of them. The sample lists about 52,000 clones; around 94% were seen once. Input material: PBMCs. Every receptor here comes from a woman aged 25-40 years in good health and a related stem cell transplant donor.

The chain recombines TRBV7-3 with TRBJ1-1; perhaps TRBD1 as D (5 bases). CDR3 length: 15 amino acids. V lost 4 bases to trimming and J lost 0 bases, with 12 bases between them. Germline V gene data show CDR1 as SGHTA and CDR2 as FQGTGA. CDR3 loop: CASSWDGRMNTEAFF. The CDR3 DNA is TGTGCCAGCAGCTGGGACGGGAGAATGAACACTGAAGCTTTCTTT.

The rearrangement uses TRBV27 and TRBJ2-7; TRBD2 agrees at 9 bases. With V trimmed by 2 bases and J by 0 bases, 2 bases remained unmatched. Germline CDR1 MNHEY, CDR2 SMNVEV (reference sequence). CDR3 length equals 15 residues. The CDR3 is CASSLASGDSYEQYF. The CDR3 DNA sequence: TGTGCCAGCAGTTTAGCTAGCGGGGACTCCTACGAGCAGTACTTC.

This clone was detected only a few times. The chain couples TRBV5-4 to TRBJ1-4, with D possibly TRBD1 on 5 matching bases. The germline V gene has CDR1 SGHNT and CDR2 YYREEE (reference sequence). The CDR3 runs to 14 residues. V lost 1 base, J lost 4 bases, and 8 bases lay in between. The CDR3 DNA reads as TGTGCCAGCAGCTTGACAGGACGTAATGAAAAACTGTTTTTT. Protein sequence: CASSLTGRNEKLFF. The full variable domain, in which reference TRBV5-4 and TRBJ1-4 provide the parts outside the CDR3, is ETGVTQSPTHLIKTRGQQVTLRCSSQSGHNTVSWYQQALGQGPQFIFQYYREEENGRGNFPPRFSGLQFPNYSSELNVNALELDDSALYLCASSLTGRNEKLFFGSGTQLSVL.

The rearrangement uses TRBV5-6 and TRBJ1-1; the D is unclear. CDR1 is SGHDT, CDR2 YYEEEE, per germline. The CDR3 totals 14 residues. Trimming left V 1 base short and J 8 bases short, with 15 bases between. The CDR3 bases are TGTGCCAGCAGCTTGAACAGCCCGATTCTGGAAGCTTTCTTT. Its protein product is CASSLNSPILEAFF. The full variable domain, its missing parts supplied by reference TRBV5-6 and TRBJ1-1, is DAGVTQSPTHLIKTRGQQVTLRCSPKSGHDTVSWYQQALGQGPQFIFQYYEEEERQRGNFPDRFSGHQFPNYSSELNVNALLLGDSALYLCASSLNSPILEAFFGQGTRLTVV.

V and J are TRBV10-3 and TRBJ1-4; 10 bases agree with TRBD1. CDR1 and CDR2 from the germline V gene are ENHRY and SYGVKD. This CDR3 contains 14 residues. J gave up 7 bases and V 4 bases, and 3 bases lay outside the gene matches. This CDR3 reads CAISGQGAFEKLFF. In DNA form, the CDR3 reads TGTGCCATCAGTGGACAGGGGGCATTTGAAAAACTGTTTTTT.

The chain is built from TRBV18 and TRBJ2-7; D is ambiguous. Trimming stripped 3 bases from V and 3 bases from J, with 15 bases between. The germline CDR1 and CDR2 sequences are KGHSH and LQKENI. The CDR3 consists of 15 residues. CDR3 amino acids: CASSPSTAGDYEQYF. In nucleotides, the CDR3 is TGTGCCAGCTCACCCTCCACCGCAGGCGACTACGAGCAGTACTTC.

In this sample, this clone turned up a few times. The genes are TRBV19 and TRBJ2-1; possible D gene TRBD1, 5 bases. Looked up from germline, CDR1 is LNHDA and CDR2 is SQIVND (reference sequence). V lost 5 bases and J 9 bases, leaving 17 bases between the germline ends. This CDR3 is built from 14 residues. The CDR3: CASSGWGALPEQFF. The CDR3 DNA follows: TGTGCCAGTAGTGGGTGGGGCGCGCTTCCTGAGCAGTTCTTC. The variable domain in full, with the rest retrieved from reference TRBV19 and TRBJ2-1, is DGGITQSPKYLFRKEGQNVTLSCEQNLNHDAMYWYRQDPGQGLRLIYYSQIVNDFQKGDIAEGYSVSREKKESFPLTVTSAQKNPTAFYLCASSGWGALPEQFFGPGTRLTVL.

V and J are TRBV10-1 and TRBJ2-7, with 8 bases matching TRBD1. The CDR3 has 14 amino acids. CDR1 is WNHNN, CDR2 SYGVQD, per germline (reference sequence). V gave up 3 bases and J gave up 5 bases; unmatched junction bases: 6. The CDR3 loop reads CASSDGQGAHEQYF. The CDR3 nucleotides are TGCGCCAGCAGTGATGGGCAGGGGGCCCACGAGCAGTACTTC.

The chain has TRBV11-2 and TRBJ1-2; TRBD1 might be the D (6 bases). V was trimmed by 3 bases and J by 3 bases, leaving 11 bases between them. Germline assignment: CDR1 SGHAT and CDR2 FQNNGV. The CDR3 has 14 amino acids. The CDR3 region is CASSFQGTDYGYTF. Here the CDR3 DNA reads TGTGCCAGCAGCTTTCAGGGGACGGACTATGGCTACACCTTC.

V and J are TRBV10-1 and TRBJ2-5; 9 bases map to TRBD2. CDR3 length: 18 amino acids. The J segment lost 11 bases and the V segment lost 0 bases, leaving 19 bases of the junction unmatched. CDR1 WNHNN and CDR2 SYGVQD come from the germline V gene (reference sequence). For the CDR3, the DNA is TGCGCCAGCAGTGAGTCGAAGGGTCCGGCGGGGGGGCCCTCCCTACAGTACTTC. Its protein product is CASSESKGPAGGPSLQYF.

The rearrangement uses TRBV7-2 and TRBJ2-5; D unclear. The CDR3 covers 14 residues. Germline V gene data show CDR1 as SGHTA and CDR2 as FQGNSA. The V end was cut by 2 bases, the J end by 3 bases, with 10 bases between. This chain's CDR3 is CASSLWAKKETQYF. DNA of the CDR3: TGTGCCAGCAGCTTATGGGCTAAAAAAGAGACCCAGTACTTC.

The chain uses TRBV6-1 and TRBJ1-1, with D uncertain. Deletions cut 3 bases from V and 5 bases from J, with 7 bases between. This CDR3 is built from 12 residues. Germline loops: CDR1 MNHNS, CDR2 SASEGT. DNA of the CDR3: TGTGCCAGCAGTGACCGGGAAACTGAAGCTTTCTTT. It encodes CASSDRETEAFF.

The chain has TRBV6-5 and TRBJ1-2, with D hard to call. The CDR3 length is 13 residues. Germline CDR1 reads MNHEY; CDR2 reads SVGAGI. V was shortened by 0 bases and J by 4 bases, with 6 bases between the two germline ends. The CDR3 region is CASSYSRSYGYTF. The DNA for the CDR3 is TGTGCCAGCAGTTACTCGAGATCCTATGGCTACACCTTC.

The genes are TRBV6-5 and TRBJ1-2, with TRBD1 as a possible D gene (5 bases). Trimming took off 6 bases at V and 3 bases at J, with 14 bases between the two ends. Germline loops: CDR1 MNHEY, CDR2 SVGAGI. This CDR3 contains 14 residues. CDR3 loop: CASSSGIIHYGYTF. In DNA, the CDR3 is TGTGCCAGCAGCTCAGGGATTATACACTATGGCTACACCTTC.

CDR3 in amino acids: CASSQGTDSTYEQYF. For the CDR3, the DNA is TGCGCCAGCAGCCAAGGGACGGACTCCACCTACGAGCAGTACTTC. The V gene is TRBV4-3, the J gene TRBJ2-7; D perhaps matches TRBD2 (5 bases). V was trimmed by 1 base and J by 2 bases, leaving 12 bases between them. Looked up from germline, CDR1 is LGHNA and CDR2 is YSLEER. The CDR3 has 15 residues.

The genes are TRBV10-2 and TRBJ1-5; D is unresolved. V lost 4 bases to trimming and J lost 4 bases, with 8 bases between them. Germline lookup yields CDR1 WSHSY and CDR2 SAAADI. The CDR3 is 13 amino acids. The CDR3 reads CASSGPDNQPQHF. Here the CDR3 DNA reads TGCGCCAGCAGTGGGCCAGATAATCAGCCCCAGCATTTT.

The rearrangement joins TRBV11-2 to TRBJ2-7, with 10 nucleotides matching TRBD1. Germline trimming cut 6 bases from V and 2 bases from J; bases unmatched to any gene: 7. The CDR3 length is 15 residues. Germline V CDR1 and CDR2: SGHAT, FQNNGV. This chain's CDR3 is CASRGDRGAAYEQYF. CDR3 nucleotides: TGTGCCAGCAGAGGGGACAGGGGCGCAGCCTACGAGCAGTACTTC.

The V and J genes are TRBV2 and TRBJ2-3, with 9 nucleotides matching TRBD2. The junction had 4 bases not matched to a gene; V was cut back by 2 bases and J by 1 base. The CDR3 runs 16 residues. Germline V gives CDR1 SNHLY, CDR2 FYNNEI. DNA of the CDR3: TGTGCCAGCAGTGAACTCGCGGGGGGGCGCACAGATACGCAGTATTTT. Its protein is CASSELAGGRTDTQYF.

By its share, this clone is medium-sized. The rearrangement joins TRBV2 to TRBJ1-5; no reliable D call. The germline V and J ends were trimmed by 1 base and 7 bases, with 11 bases remaining between them. Germline-derived CDR1 and CDR2 are SNHLY and FYNNEI. The length of the CDR3 is 14 residues. CDR3 sequence (DNA): TGTGCCAGCAGTGAAGTTTTTGAGAGCCAGCCCCAGCATTTT. Its protein is CASSEVFESQPQHF.

The chain has TRBV28 and TRBJ1-2, with 8 positions matching TRBD1. V lost 4 bases and J lost 3; bases outside the gene matches: 4. The length of the CDR3 is 14 residues. Germline V gives CDR1 MDHEN, CDR2 SYDVKM. In DNA, the CDR3 is TGTGCCAGCAGTTCTCAGGGGGCCTACTATGGCTACACCTTC. Its translation: CASSSQGAYYGYTF.

This chain connects TRBV30 to TRBJ1-4; D remains ambiguous. The ends were cut back, 2 bases at V and 5 bases at J, with 9 bases in the middle. Germline V CDR1 and CDR2: GTSNPN, SVGIG (reference sequence). The CDR3 runs 13 residues. CDR3 bases: TGTGCCTGGAGTCTGGAGGACAATGAAAAACTGTTTTTT. This translates into CAWSLEDNEKLFF. Complete variable domain (other parts from reference TRBV30 and TRBJ1-4): SQTIHQWPATLVQPVGSPLSLECTVEGTSNPNLYWYRQAAGRGLQLLFYSVGIGQISSEVPQNLSASRPQDRQFILSSKKLLLSDSGFYLCAWSLEDNEKLFFGSGTQLSVL.

Note on this clone: At the DNA level, this CDR3 is encoded by other sequences in the same sample as well. This chain joins TRBV28 and TRBJ1-2; 9 nucleotides line up with TRBD1. Looked up from germline, CDR1 is MDHEN and CDR2 is SYDVKM. This CDR3 region has 14 residues. The V segment lost 4 bases and the J segment 2 bases; nucleotides outside the gene matches: 2. CDR3 sequence reads: CASSSGQGNYGYTF. CDR3 nucleotide sequence: TGTGCCAGCAGTTCCGGACAGGGGAACTATGGCTACACCTTC.

This clone showed up just a few times. V is TRBV7-9 and J is TRBJ2-7; perhaps TRBD2 as D (5 bases). Trimming took off 5 bases at V and 2 bases at J, with 10 bases between the two ends. The CDR3 is 13 amino acids. CDR1 SEHNR and CDR2 FQNEAQ come from the germline V gene (reference sequence). CDR3 sequence reads: CASSMDGAYEQYF. CDR3 coding DNA: TGTGCCAGCAGCATGGACGGGGCCTACGAGCAGTACTTC. Drawing the rest from reference TRBV7-9 and TRBJ2-7, the complete variable domain is DTGVSQNPRHKITKRGQNVTFRCDPISEHNRLYWYRQTLGQGPEFLTYFQNEAQLEKSRLLSDRFSAERPKGSFSTLEIQRTEQGDSAMYLCASSMDGAYEQYFGPGTRLTVT.